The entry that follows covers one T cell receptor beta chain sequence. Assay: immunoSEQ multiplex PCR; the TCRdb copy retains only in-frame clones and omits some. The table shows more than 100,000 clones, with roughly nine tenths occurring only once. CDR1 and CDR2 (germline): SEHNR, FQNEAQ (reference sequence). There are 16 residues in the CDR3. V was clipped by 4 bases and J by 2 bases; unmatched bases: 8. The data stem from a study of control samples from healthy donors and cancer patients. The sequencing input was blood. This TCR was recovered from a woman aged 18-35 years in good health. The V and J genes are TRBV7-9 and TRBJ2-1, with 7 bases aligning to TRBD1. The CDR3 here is CASSSWTGFPYNEQFF. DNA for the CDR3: TGTGCCAGCAGCTCTTGGACAGGTTTCCCCTACAATGAGCAGTTCTTC.